The clone carrying this T cell receptor beta chain was seen once. CDR3 length: 14 amino acids. In germline, CDR1 is MGHRA, CDR2 YSYEKL. With 4 bases removed from V and 2 bases from J, the gap between germline ends came to 12 bases. This sample is drawn from a study of blood T cell repertoires in COVID-19. Study-wide context: There were acute and convalescent COVID-19 samples, and they came from the United States, Italy and Spain. Sources were T cells, B-cell-depleted T cells, or PBMCs; the material itself was cDNA or gDNA.

As processed by the authors: Amplifying reference gene primers gave estimates of nucleated cell counts. TCRdb's copy holds only in-frame clones and misses some; the assay was immunoSEQ multiplex PCR. Clonal size and the V and J genes are those of that table, whereas D and trimming came from the DNA. The data contain about 190,000 clones, roughly 89% of them singletons. V and J are TRBV4-1 and TRBJ2-7; D perhaps matches TRBD1 (6 bases). The source is a man aged 35-49 years with acute or convalescent COVID-19. What was sequenced was peripheral blood. CDR3 coding DNA: TGCGCCAGCAGCCCCACGGCAGGGGCCTACGAGCAGTACTTC. Translation gives CASSPTAGAYEQYF.